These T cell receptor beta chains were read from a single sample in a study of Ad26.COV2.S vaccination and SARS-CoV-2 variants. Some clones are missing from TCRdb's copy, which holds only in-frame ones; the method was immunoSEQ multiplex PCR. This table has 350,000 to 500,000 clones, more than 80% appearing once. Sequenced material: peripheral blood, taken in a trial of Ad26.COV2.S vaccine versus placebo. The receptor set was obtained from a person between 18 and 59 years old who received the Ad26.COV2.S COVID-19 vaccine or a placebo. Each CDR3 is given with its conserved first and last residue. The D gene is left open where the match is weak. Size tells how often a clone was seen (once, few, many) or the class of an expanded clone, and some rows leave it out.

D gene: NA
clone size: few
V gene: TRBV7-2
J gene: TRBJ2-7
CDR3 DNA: TGTGCCAGCAGCTTAGTTCAGGGCTCCTACGAGCAGTACTTC
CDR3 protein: CASSLVQGSYEQYF

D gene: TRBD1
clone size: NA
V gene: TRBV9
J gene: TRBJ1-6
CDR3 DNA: TGTGCCAGCAGCGGCGTGGGACAGGTGAATTCACCCCTCCACTTT
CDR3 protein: CASSGVGQVNSPLHF

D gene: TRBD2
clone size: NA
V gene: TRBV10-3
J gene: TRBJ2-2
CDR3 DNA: TGTGCCATCGGCAAGCGGGAGGGCCGCCACGGGGAGCTGTTTTTT
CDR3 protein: CAIGKREGRHGELFF

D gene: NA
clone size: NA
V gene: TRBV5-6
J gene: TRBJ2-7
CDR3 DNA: TGTGCCAGCAGCTTGGTAGTCGGGCAGGGCACCCACGAGCAGTACTTC
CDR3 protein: CASSLVVGQGTHEQYF

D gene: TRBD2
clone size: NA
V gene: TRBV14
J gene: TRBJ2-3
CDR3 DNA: TGTGCCAGCAGCCAACTCACTAGCGGGAGTCGCCCAGATACGCAGTATTTT
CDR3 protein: CASSQLTSGSRPDTQYF

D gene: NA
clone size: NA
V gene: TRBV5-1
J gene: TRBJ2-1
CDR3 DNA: TGCGCCAGCAGCGCGGGCCTAGCGCCCACCTACAATGAGCAGTTCTTC
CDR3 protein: CASSAGLAPTYNEQFF

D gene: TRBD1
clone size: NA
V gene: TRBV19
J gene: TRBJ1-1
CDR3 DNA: TGTGCCAGTCGAATTGCAGACAGGGTATTGACTGAAGCTTTCTTT
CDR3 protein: CASRIADRVLTEAFF

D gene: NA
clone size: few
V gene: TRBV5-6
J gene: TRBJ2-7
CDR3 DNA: TGTGCCAGCAGCTTGGGGGTGCTAAGCCACTACGAGCAGTACTTC
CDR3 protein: CASSLGVLSHYEQYF

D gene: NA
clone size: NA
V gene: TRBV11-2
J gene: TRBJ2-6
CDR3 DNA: TGTGCCAGCATCCGGGGGGCCTCTGGGGCCAACGTCCTGACTTTC
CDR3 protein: CASIRGASGANVLTF

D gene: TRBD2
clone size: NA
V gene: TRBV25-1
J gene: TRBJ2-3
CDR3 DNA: TGTGCCAGCAGTGAGTTAGGCGGGAGTGGCACAGATACGCAGTATTTT
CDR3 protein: CASSELGGSGTDTQYF

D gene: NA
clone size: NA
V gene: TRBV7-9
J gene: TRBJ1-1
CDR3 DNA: TGTGCCAGCAGCCCTCCGGACAGCGTTCCGATGAACACTGAAGCTTTCTTT
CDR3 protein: CASSPPDSVPMNTEAFF

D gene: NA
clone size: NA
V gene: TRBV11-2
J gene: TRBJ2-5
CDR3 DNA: TGTGCCAGCAGCCTAGAGCACCTTGGAGAGACCCAGTACTTC
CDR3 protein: CASSLEHLGETQYF

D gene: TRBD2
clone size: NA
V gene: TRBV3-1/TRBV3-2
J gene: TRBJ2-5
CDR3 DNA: TGTGCCAGCAGCCAACAGCCGCCGGGACTAGCGGGAGGGGGGTTACGGGAGACCCAGTACTTC
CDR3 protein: CASSQQPPGLAGGGLRETQYF

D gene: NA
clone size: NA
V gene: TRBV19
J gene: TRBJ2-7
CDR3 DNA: TGTGCCAGTAGGATCGGGCCCGAGCAGTACTTC
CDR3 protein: CASRIGPEQYF

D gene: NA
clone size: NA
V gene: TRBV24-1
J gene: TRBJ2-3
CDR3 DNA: TGTGCCACCTCCGGGGTGACAGATACGCAGTATTTT
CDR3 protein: CATSGVTDTQYF

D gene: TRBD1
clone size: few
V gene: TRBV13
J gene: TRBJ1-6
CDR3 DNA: TGTGCCAGCAGCTTACGGGACAGAGGGGATTCACCCCTCCACTTT
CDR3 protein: CASSLRDRGDSPLHF

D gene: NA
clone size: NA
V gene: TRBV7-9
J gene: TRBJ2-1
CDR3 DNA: TGTGCCAGCAGCTTAGCGGCGGAGTTTCGCAATGAGCAGTTCTTC
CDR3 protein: CASSLAAEFRNEQFF

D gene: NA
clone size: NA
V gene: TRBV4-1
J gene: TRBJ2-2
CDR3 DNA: TGCGCCAGCAGCCGCGCCCGGGAGCTGTTTTTT
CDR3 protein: CASSRARELFF

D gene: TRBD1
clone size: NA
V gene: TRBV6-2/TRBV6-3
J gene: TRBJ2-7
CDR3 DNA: TGTGCCAGCAGTCGGGACAGGGGGCACTACGAGCAGTACTTC
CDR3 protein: CASSRDRGHYEQYF

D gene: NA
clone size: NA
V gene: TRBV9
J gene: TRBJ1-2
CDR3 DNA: TGTGCCAGCAGCACCCGCCGGGGAGGTCATGTGACAGAAGGCTACACCTTC
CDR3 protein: CASSTRRGGHVTEGYTF

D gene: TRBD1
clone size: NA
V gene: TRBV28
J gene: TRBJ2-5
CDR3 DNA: TGTGCCAGCAATGACAGGGGCTCTAAAGAGACCCAGTACTTC
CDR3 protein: CASNDRGSKETQYF

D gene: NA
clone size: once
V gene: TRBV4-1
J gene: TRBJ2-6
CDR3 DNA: TGCGCCAGCAGCCTGGGTGGTACTGGGGCCAACGTCCTGACTTTC
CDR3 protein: CASSLGGTGANVLTF

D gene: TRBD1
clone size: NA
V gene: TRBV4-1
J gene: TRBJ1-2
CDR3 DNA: TGCGCCAGCAGCCTAGACCCCGGGACAGGGGCAGAGGATGGCTACACCTTC
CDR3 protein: CASSLDPGTGAEDGYTF

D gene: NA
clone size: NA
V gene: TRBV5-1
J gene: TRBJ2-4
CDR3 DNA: TGCGCCAGCAGCCGGACAGAAGCCAAAAACATTCAGTACTTC
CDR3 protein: CASSRTEAKNIQYF

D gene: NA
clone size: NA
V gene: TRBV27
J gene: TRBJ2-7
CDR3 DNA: TGTGCCAGCAGTTTACTTGCCTCGGAACACGAGCAGTACTTC
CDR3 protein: CASSLLASEHEQYF

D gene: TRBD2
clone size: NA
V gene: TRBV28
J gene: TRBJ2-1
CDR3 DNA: TGTGCCAGCAGTTTTTGGACTAGCGGGAGTTTCAGTAATGAGCAGTTCTTC
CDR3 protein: CASSFWTSGSFSNEQFF

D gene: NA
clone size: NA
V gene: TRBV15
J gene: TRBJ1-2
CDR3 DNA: TGTGCCACCAGCAGAGTTGAAAACTATGGCTACACCTTC
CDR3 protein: CATSRVENYGYTF

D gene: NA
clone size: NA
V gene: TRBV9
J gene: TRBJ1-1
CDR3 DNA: TGTGCCAGCAGCGTAGCAGGCAGGGTGAACACTGAAGCTTTCTTT
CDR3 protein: CASSVAGRVNTEAFF

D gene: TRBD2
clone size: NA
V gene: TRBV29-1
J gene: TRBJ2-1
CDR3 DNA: TGCAGCGTTGGACTAGCGGGAGCTAGCAATGAGCAGTTCTTC
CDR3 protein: CSVGLAGASNEQFF

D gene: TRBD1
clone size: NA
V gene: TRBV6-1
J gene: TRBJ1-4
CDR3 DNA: TGTGCCAGCAGTGATAGGCAGGGGGCGGCTGAAAAACTGTTTTTT
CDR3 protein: CASSDRQGAAEKLFF

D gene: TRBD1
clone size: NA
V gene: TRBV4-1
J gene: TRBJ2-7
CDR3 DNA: TGCGCCAGCAGCCAAGGGGACAGTTCGACCTACGAGCAGTACTTC
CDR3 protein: CASSQGDSSTYEQYF

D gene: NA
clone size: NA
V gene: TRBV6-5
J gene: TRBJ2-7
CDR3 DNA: TGTGCCAGCAGGCTAGGGGTGGGGCCGGACTACGAGCAGTACTTC
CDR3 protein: CASRLGVGPDYEQYF

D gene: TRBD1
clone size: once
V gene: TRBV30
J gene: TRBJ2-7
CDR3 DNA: TGTGCCTGGGAGGGGACAGGGGCCACCTACGAGCAGTACTTC
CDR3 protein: CAWEGTGATYEQYF

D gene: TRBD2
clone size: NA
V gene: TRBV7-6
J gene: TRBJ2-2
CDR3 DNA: TGTGCCAGCAGCCCGGGACTAGCGGGAACCGGGGAGCTGTTTTTT
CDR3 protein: CASSPGLAGTGELFF

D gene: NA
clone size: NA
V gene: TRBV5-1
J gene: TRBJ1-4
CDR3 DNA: TGCGCCAGCAGCTTGCAGGCGAATGAAAAACTGTTTTTT
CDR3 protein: CASSLQANEKLFF